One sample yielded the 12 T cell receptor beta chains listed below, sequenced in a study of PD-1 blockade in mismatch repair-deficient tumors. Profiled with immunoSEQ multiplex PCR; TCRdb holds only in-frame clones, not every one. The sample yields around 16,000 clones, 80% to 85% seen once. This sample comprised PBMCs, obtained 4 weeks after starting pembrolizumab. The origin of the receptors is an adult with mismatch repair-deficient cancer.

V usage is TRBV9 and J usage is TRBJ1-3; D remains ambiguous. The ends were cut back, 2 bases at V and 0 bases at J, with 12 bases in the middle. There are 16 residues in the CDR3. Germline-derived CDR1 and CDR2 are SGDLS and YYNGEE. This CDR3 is CASSVANADSGNTIYF. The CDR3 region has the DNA TGTGCCAGCAGCGTCGCGAACGCCGACTCTGGAAACACCATATATTTT.

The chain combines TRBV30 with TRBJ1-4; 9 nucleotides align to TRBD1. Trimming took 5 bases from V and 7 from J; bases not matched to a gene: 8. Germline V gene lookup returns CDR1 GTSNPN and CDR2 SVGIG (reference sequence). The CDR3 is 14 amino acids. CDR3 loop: CAWENTQGAEKLFF. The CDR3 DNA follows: TGTGCCTGGGAAAACACACAGGGGGCTGAAAAACTGTTTTTT.

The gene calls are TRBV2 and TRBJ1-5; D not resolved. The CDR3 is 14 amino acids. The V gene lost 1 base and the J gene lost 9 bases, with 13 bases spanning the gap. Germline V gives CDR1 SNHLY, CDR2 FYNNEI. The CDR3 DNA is TGTGCCAGCAGTGAAGGTGTGCTATCGTCGCCCCAGCATTTT. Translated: CASSEGVLSSPQHF.

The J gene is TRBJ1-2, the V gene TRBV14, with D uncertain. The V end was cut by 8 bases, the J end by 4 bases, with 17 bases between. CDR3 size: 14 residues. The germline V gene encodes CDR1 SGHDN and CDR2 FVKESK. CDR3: CASPMARVGYGYTF. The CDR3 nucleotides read TGTGCCAGCCCGATGGCGCGGGTGGGCTATGGCTACACCTTC.

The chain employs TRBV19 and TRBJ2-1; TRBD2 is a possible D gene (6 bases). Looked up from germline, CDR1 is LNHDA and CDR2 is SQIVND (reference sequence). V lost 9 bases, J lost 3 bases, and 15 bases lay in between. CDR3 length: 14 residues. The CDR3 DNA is TGTGCCAGCGGCGGGGTTCGTTTCTACAATGAGCAGTTCTTC. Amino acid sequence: CASGGVRFYNEQFF. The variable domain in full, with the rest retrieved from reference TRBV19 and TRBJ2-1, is DGGITQSPKYLFRKEGQNVTLSCEQNLNHDAMYWYRQDPGQGLRLIYYSQIVNDFQKGDIAEGYSVSREKKESFPLTVTSAQKNPTAFYLCASGGVRFYNEQFFGPGTRLTVL.

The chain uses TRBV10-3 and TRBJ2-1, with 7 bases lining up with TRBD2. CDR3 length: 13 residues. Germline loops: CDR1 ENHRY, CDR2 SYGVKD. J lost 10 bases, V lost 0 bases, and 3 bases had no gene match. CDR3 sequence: CAISESGGTEQFF. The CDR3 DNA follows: TGTGCCATCAGTGAGTCGGGGGGGACGGAGCAGTTCTTC.

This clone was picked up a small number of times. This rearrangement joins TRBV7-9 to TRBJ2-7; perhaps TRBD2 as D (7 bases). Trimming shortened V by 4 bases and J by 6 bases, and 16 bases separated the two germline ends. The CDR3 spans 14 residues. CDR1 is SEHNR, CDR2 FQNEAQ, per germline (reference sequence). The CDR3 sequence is CASSYRGTIGEQYF. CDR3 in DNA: TGTGCCAGCAGCTATAGGGGGACTATAGGCGAGCAGTACTTC.

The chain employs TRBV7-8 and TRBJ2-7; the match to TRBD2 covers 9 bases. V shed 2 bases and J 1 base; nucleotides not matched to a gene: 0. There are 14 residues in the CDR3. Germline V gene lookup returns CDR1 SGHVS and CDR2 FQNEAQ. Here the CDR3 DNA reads TGTGCCAGCAGCTTAACTAGCGGGTCCTACGAGCAGTACTTC. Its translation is CASSLTSGSYEQYF.

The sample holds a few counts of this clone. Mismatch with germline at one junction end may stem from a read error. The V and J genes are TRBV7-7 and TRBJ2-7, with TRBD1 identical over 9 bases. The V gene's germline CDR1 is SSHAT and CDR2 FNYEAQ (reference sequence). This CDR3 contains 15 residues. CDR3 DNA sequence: TGTGCTAGCAGCTTAGTGGACAGGGGAGTAAACGAGCAGTACTTC. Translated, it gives CASSLVDRGVNEQYF.

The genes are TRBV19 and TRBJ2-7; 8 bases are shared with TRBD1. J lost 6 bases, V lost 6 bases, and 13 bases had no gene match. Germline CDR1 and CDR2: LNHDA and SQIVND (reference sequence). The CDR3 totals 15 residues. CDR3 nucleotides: TGTGCCAGTAGCGGGGGACAGGCAATTCTTTCCGAGCAGTACTTC. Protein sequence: CASSGGQAILSEQYF.

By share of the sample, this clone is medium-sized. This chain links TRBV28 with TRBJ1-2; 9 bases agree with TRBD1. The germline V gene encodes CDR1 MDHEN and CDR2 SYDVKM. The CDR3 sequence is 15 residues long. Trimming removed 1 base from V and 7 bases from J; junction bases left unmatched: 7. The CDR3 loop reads CASSLLSRTGAGYTF. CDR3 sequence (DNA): TGTGCCAGCAGTTTATTATCCCGGACAGGGGCTGGCTACACCTTC.

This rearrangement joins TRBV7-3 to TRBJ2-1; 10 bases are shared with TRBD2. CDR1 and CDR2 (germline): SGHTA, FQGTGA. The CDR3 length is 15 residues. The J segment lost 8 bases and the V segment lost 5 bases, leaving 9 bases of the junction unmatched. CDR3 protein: CASSHLAGEGHEQFF. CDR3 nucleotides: TGTGCCAGCAGCCATCTAGCGGGAGAGGGACATGAGCAGTTCTTC.